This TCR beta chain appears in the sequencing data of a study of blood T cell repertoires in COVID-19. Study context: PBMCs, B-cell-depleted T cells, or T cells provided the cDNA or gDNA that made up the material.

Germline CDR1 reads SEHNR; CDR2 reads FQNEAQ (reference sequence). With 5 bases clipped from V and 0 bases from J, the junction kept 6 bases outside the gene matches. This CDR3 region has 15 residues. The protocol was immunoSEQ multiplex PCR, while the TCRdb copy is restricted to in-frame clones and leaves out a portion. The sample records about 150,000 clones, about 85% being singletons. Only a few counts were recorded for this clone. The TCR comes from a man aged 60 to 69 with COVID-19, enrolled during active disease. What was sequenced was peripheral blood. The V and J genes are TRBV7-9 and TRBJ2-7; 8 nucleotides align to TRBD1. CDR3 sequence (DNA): TGTGCCAGCAGCCCTATACAGGGGGTCTCCTACGAGCAGTACTTC. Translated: CASSPIQGVSYEQYF. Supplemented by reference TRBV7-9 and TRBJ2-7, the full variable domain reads DTGVSQNPRHKITKRGQNVTFRCDPISEHNRLYWYRQTLGQGPEFLTYFQNEAQLEKSRLLSDRFSAERPKGSFSTLEIQRTEQGDSAMYLCASSPIQGVSYEQYFGPGTRLTVT.